The 5 T cell receptor beta chains presented below share a single source sample, sequenced in a study of early T cells in non-severe SARS-CoV-2 infection. TCRdb independently ran MiXCR on the 5' RACE reads; one entry per CDR3 protein. This sample has some 67,000 distinct CDR3 sequences, with approximately 11% found just once. The sequencing used whole blood, collected at baseline. The receptors originated from an adult who was a healthcare worker with PCR-confirmed SARS-CoV-2 infection or an uninfected control (not recorded which).

This clonotype appeared many times. The V gene is TRBV11-2, the J gene TRBJ2-7; D uncertain. The CDR3 length is 12 residues. Trimming removed 1 base at V and 3 bases at J, with 4 bases between. CDR1 is SGHAT and CDR2 is FQNNGV in the germline V gene. CDR3 bases: TGTGCCAGCAGCTTAGTCGTCTACGAGCAGTACTTC. Translating it yields CASSLVVYEQYF.

Points on this clonotype: The junction does not match germline at one end; this may be a read error. The J gene is TRBJ2-1, the V gene TRBV20-1, with 10 bases that match TRBD2. The CDR3 length is 15 residues. CDR1 is DFQATT and CDR2 is SNEGSKA in the germline V gene (reference sequence). The CDR3 spells CGASVLAGEAGEQFF. The CDR3 DNA sequence: TGCGGTGCTAGTGTGCTAGCGGGAGAGGCTGGTGAGCAGTTCTTC.

The rearrangement uses TRBV9 and TRBJ2-1; D gene ambiguous. The V and J ends lost 3 bases and 8 bases respectively, with 9 bases between them. Germline values: CDR1 SGDLS, CDR2 YYNGEE. The CDR3 has 12 amino acids. The CDR3 nucleotides read TGTGCCAGCAGCGCGACGAACTATGAGCAGTTCTTC. Encoded protein: CASSATNYEQFF.

This clonotype was counted at least ten times. The chain employs TRBV3-1 and TRBJ1-4; D is uncertain. This CDR3 spans 13 amino acids. V was trimmed by 7 bases and J by 7 bases, leaving 13 bases between them. Germline V gene data show CDR1 as LGHDT and CDR2 as YNNKEL (reference sequence). Written as DNA, the CDR3 is TGTGCCAGCACCCAGCGGACGGCTGAAAAACTGTTTTTT. Protein sequence: CASTQRTAEKLFF.

This clonotype was detected ten times or more. The rearrangement links TRBV5-1 to TRBJ1-4; D gene uncertain. There are 13 residues in the CDR3. Germline CDR1 reads SGHRS; CDR2 reads YFSETQ. Trimming cost V 5 bases and J 7 bases, with 12 bases left between them. The CDR3 nucleotides read TGCGCCAGCAGTTTCACCACGGGTGAAAAACTGTTTTTT. It encodes CASSFTTGEKLFF.